This entry lists 17 T cell receptor beta chains sequenced from one sample in a study of blood T cell repertoires in COVID-19. The table came from immunoSEQ multiplex PCR; TCRdb's copy has only in-frame clones and leaves some out. The sample lists approximately 300,000 clones, about 89% occurring once. Source material: peripheral blood. The receptors originated from a man in his forties with acute or convalescent COVID-19.

The chain uses TRBV5-1 and TRBJ1-5, with D hard to call. V was pared by 0 bases and J by 4 bases, with 11 bases between. Germline V CDR1 and CDR2: SGHRS, YFSETQ. The CDR3 consists of 15 residues. The CDR3 spells CASSLGPGGNQPQHF. For the CDR3, the DNA is TGCGCCAGCAGCTTGGGCCCCGGAGGGAATCAGCCCCAGCATTTT.

This chain connects TRBV6-2 or TRBV6-3 to TRBJ2-7, with 8 bases identical to TRBD1. The V and J ends lost 4 bases and 3 bases, in that order; junction bases with no gene match: 14. The length of the CDR3 is 17 residues. CDR1 MNHEY and CDR2 SVGEGT come from the germline V gene. The CDR3 DNA follows: TGTGCCAGCAGTTCCTTACCGCCAGGACAGGGAGGCTACGAGCAGTACTTC. As protein: CASSSLPPGQGGYEQYF.

This clone was picked up one time. This chain connects TRBV5-4 to TRBJ2-3, with 10 bases lining up with TRBD1. The CDR3 runs to 16 residues. Germline values: CDR1 SGHNT, CDR2 YYREEE (reference sequence). The ends lost 0 bases at V and 1 base at J; junction bases unmatched: 2. DNA of the CDR3: TGTGCCAGCAGCTTGGGGGGGACAGGGGGCACAGATACGCAGTATTTT. Translation gives CASSLGGTGGTDTQYF.

The CDR3 protein is CSASLHTEAFF. The DNA for the CDR3 is TGCAGTGCTAGCTTACATACTGAAGCTTTCTTT. The chain links TRBV20-1 to TRBJ1-1, with no clear D. This CDR3 is built from 11 residues. V shed 3 bases and J shed 5 bases, with 7 bases lying between them. Germline V CDR1 and CDR2: DFQATT, SNEGSKA (reference sequence).

The chain combines TRBV7-3 with TRBJ2-5; D may be TRBD1 (6 bases). The CDR3 is 14 amino acids. CDR1 and CDR2 (germline): SGHTA, FQGTGA. The germline V and J ends were trimmed by 2 bases and 5 bases, with 12 bases remaining between them. CDR3 region: CASSLDHRVETQYF. The CDR3 DNA is TGTGCCAGCAGCTTAGATCACAGGGTGGAGACCCAGTACTTC.

This clone was recorded once. The DNA for the CDR3 is TGTGCCAGCAGAGTATCGGGAGAGCAGTTCTTC. It is translated as CASRVSGEQFF. The J gene is TRBJ2-1, the V gene TRBV2, with TRBD2 as a possible D gene (5 bases). Trimming left V 6 bases short and J 10 bases short, with 10 bases between. This CDR3 region has 11 residues. Germline V lookup: CDR1 SNHLY, CDR2 FYNNEI.

The rearrangement uses TRBV5-6 and TRBJ1-3; 7 bases line up with TRBD1. Unmatched junction bases numbered 11, after V lost 3 bases and J lost 2 bases. Germline-derived CDR1 and CDR2 are SGHDT and YYEEEE. The CDR3 runs to 17 residues. CDR3 amino acids: CASSSTGAYGTGNTIYF. The CDR3 DNA reads TGTGCCAGCAGCTCCACAGGGGCATATGGCACTGGAAACACCATATATTTT.

V and J are TRBV10-3 and TRBJ1-5, with 7 bases that match TRBD1. After removal of 0 bases from V and 6 bases from J, the junction contained 8 bases not matched to a gene. Germline CDR1 reads ENHRY; CDR2 reads SYGVKD. CDR3 length equals 16 residues. The CDR3: CAISESGGGYGQPQHF. The CDR3 bases are TGTGCCATCAGTGAGTCCGGAGGGGGCTACGGTCAGCCCCAGCATTTT.

Written as DNA, the CDR3 is TGTGCCAGTAGTATCCGACGAGGACAGCCATTAGCGGGGCGCCACACAGATACGCAGTATTTT. It codes for CASSIRRGQPLAGRHTDTQYF. The gene calls are TRBV19 and TRBJ2-3; 8 nucleotides line up with TRBD2. Unmatched junction bases numbered 22, after V lost 3 bases and J lost 2 bases. The germline gives CDR1 LNHDA, CDR2 SQIVND (reference sequence). The length of the CDR3 is 21 residues.

The gene calls are TRBV28 and TRBJ1-4, with D unclear. Germline CDR1 is MDHEN and CDR2 is SYDVKM. The CDR3 runs 14 residues. V was shortened by 4 bases and J by 6 bases, with 12 bases between the two germline ends. CDR3 sequence (DNA): TGTGCCAGCAGTTCGGTCCCGCGGGATGAAAAACTGTTTTTT. Protein: CASSSVPRDEKLFF.

The chain is built from TRBV5-8 and TRBJ2-3; unclear D gene. CDR1 is SGHTS, CDR2 YDEGEE, per germline. Trimming left V 3 bases short and J 0 bases short, with 8 bases between. The CDR3 covers 14 residues. CDR3 amino acids: CASSYPRSTDTQYF. CDR3 bases: TGTGCCAGCAGCTACCCGAGGAGCACAGATACGCAGTATTTT.

As regards this clone: Other DNA sequences from this sample encode an identical CDR3 as well. The chain carries TRBV6-5 and TRBJ2-1; 14 bases map to TRBD2. The V segment lost 6 bases and the J segment 7 bases; nucleotides outside the gene matches: 5. CDR3 size: 15 residues. Germline loops: CDR1 MNHEY, CDR2 SVGAGI. CDR3 nucleotides: TGTGCCAGCAGCCCCGGACTAGCGGGGGGTAATGAGCAGTTCTTC. Amino acid sequence: CASSPGLAGGNEQFF.

This clone showed up just a few times. The rearrangement links TRBV6-6 to TRBJ1-5; perhaps TRBD1 as D (5 bases). Germline V CDR1 and CDR2: MNHNY, SVGAGI (reference sequence). V dropped 6 bases and J dropped 7 bases, with 10 bases sitting between them. This CDR3 spans 12 amino acids. CDR3 sequence: CASRVEGQPQHF. CDR3 DNA: TGTGCCAGCAGGGTGGAGGGGCAGCCCCAGCATTTT.

This chain uses TRBV27 with TRBJ2-2; 7 bases agree with TRBD2. Germline-derived CDR1 and CDR2 are MNHEY and SMNVEV (reference sequence). The length of the CDR3 is 14 residues. Trimming removed 9 bases from V and 0 bases from J; junction bases left unmatched: 4. The CDR3 bases are TGTGCCAGTCAGGGAGGGGCGAACACCGGGGAGCTGTTTTTT. It yields the protein CASQGGANTGELFF.

This chain connects TRBV5-6 to TRBJ2-5; TRBD2 aligns across 9 bases. The CDR3 totals 15 residues. The trim removed 6 bases at V and 5 bases at J, leaving 11 bases unmatched. Germline loops: CDR1 SGHDT, CDR2 YYEEEE. CDR3 protein: CASTSLGGGVETQYF. The CDR3, as DNA: TGTGCCAGCACCTCCCTGGGCGGGGGGGTCGAGACCCAGTACTTC.

The genes are TRBV2 and TRBJ2-7; TRBD1 aligns across 8 bases. Germline CDR1 SNHLY, CDR2 FYNNEI. The junction had 9 bases not matched to a gene; V was cut back by 6 bases and J by 5 bases. The CDR3 is made up of 14 amino acids. The CDR3 DNA follows: TGTGCCAGCAGCGCAGACAGGGGAGGCGACGAGCAGTACTTC. Protein: CASSADRGGDEQYF.

This chain uses TRBV2 with TRBJ1-3; D gene ambiguous. V was shortened by 2 bases and J by 1 base, with 12 bases between the two germline ends. The CDR3 sequence is 16 residues long. Germline CDR1 reads SNHLY; CDR2 reads FYNNEI. CDR3 protein: CASSESQTLSGNTIYF. As DNA, the CDR3 is TGTGCCAGCAGTGAATCCCAGACACTTTCTGGAAACACCATATATTTT.